Presented here are 3 T cell receptor beta chains from one specimen sequenced in a study of shared clonotypes between healthy human individuals (dated by TCRdb to about 2020). CD8 naive samples were obtained by positive selection for CCR7 among CD45RO-negative cells, yielding a CD45RA+CCR7+ population from which TemRA cells were excluded. Library prep was done by the immunoSEQ multiplex PCR assay. As stored in TCRdb, this immuneACCESS dataset retains in-frame rearrangements with V and J assigned. A fraction of the clones does not appear; measured against another copy, unresolved V genes explain less than half of the discrepancy, and the remainder lacks a known reason. The sample has 800,000 or so clones on record, approximately 97% of them singletons. Of the sample, around 0.21% falls within the top ten clones. The sample consisted of naive CD8+ T cells sorted from blood. The cell subset or site label, read with the paper, signifies: CD45RA+CCR7+. Every receptor here comes from a man aged 25-40 years in good health.

The CDR3 DNA reads TGTGCCAGCAGTCCTCTACTAGCGGGAGGCTTCTACGAGCAGTACTTC. Translation: CASSPLLAGGFYEQYF. The chain recombines TRBV27 with TRBJ2-7, with 12 bases lining up with TRBD2. The CDR3 sequence is 16 residues long. V was clipped by 5 bases and J by 3 bases; unmatched bases: 8. Germline loops: CDR1 MNHEY, CDR2 SMNVEV (reference sequence).

The chain combines TRBV11-1 with TRBJ2-7; the match to TRBD2 covers 7 bases. Germline V gives CDR1 SGHAT, CDR2 FQDESV (reference sequence). The length of the CDR3 is 14 residues. The junction had 8 bases not matched to a gene; V was cut back by 6 bases and J by 3 bases. The CDR3 coding sequence is TGTGCCAGCAGTCCTCGTGGGGGGGGCTACGAGCAGTACTTC. Translated, it gives CASSPRGGGYEQYF.

The rearrangement links TRBV5-4 to TRBJ1-5; no clear D. V shed 1 base and J shed 0 bases, with 20 bases lying between them. Germline values: CDR1 SGHNT, CDR2 YYREEE (reference sequence). This CDR3 spans 19 amino acids. The CDR3 bases are TGTGCCAGCAGCTTGTTTACAATTGCCTCCATTAATAGCAATCAGCCCCAGCATTTT. It encodes CASSLFTIASINSNQPQHF.